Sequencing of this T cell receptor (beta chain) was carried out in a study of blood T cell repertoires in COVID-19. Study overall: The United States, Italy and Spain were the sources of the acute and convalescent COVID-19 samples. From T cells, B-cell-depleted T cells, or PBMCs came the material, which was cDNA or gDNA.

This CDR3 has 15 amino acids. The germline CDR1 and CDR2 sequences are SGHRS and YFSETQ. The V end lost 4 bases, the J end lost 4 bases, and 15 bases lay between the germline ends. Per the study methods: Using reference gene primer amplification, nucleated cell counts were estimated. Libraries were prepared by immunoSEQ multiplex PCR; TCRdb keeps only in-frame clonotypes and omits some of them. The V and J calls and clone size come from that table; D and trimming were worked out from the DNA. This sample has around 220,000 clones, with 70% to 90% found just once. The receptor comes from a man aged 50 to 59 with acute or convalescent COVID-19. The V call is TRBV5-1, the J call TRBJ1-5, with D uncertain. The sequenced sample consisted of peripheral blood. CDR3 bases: TGCGCCAGCAGCCCGTTCGCCGGTACTAATCAGCCCCAGCATTTT. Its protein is CASSPFAGTNQPQHF. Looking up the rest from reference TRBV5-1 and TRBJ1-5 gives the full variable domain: KAGVTQTPRYLIKTRGQQVTLSCSPISGHRSVSWYQQTPGQGLQFLFEYFSETQRNKGNFPGRFSGRQFSNSRSEMNVSTLELGDSALYLCASSPFAGTNQPQHFGDGTRLSIL.